Presented here are 25 T cell receptor beta chains from one specimen sequenced in a study of blood T cell repertoires in COVID-19. Here immunoSEQ multiplex PCR was the method, and the copy in TCRdb shows in-frame clones only, minus some. The data show fewer than 250,000 clones, about 87% seen once. The sample was peripheral blood. The receptors shown here come from a man between 65 and 80 years old with acute or convalescent COVID-19.

The rearrangement links TRBV7-9 to TRBJ2-1; 11 bases agree with TRBD2. V trimming: 5 bases; J trimming: 12 bases; junction bases outside the gene matches: 3. The CDR3 totals 12 residues. The germline CDR1 and CDR2 sequences are SEHNR and FQNEAQ (reference sequence). CDR3 amino acids: CASSSSGRVQFF. The CDR3 bases are TGTGCCAGCAGCAGTAGCGGGAGGGTGCAGTTCTTC.

J is TRBJ1-1 and V is TRBV19; 7 nucleotides line up with TRBD1. The CDR3 runs to 17 residues. Losses at the gene ends were 4 bases for V and 0 bases for J; bases not matched to a gene: 11. Germline V gene sequence: CDR1 LNHDA, CDR2 SQIVND (reference sequence). CDR3 sequence: CASSTPGTATLNTEAFF. The CDR3 DNA reads as TGTGCCAGTAGTACTCCCGGGACAGCAACCCTGAACACTGAAGCTTTCTTT.

The chain couples TRBV18 to TRBJ1-1; 8 positions agree with TRBD1. The V and J ends lost 2 bases and 7 bases, in that order; junction bases with no gene match: 6. Looked up from germline, CDR1 is KGHSH and CDR2 is LQKENI. CDR3 length: 14 residues. The CDR3 bases are TGTGCCAGCTCACCAAGTCAGGGGGCGATTGAAGCTTTCTTT. Translated, it gives CASSPSQGAIEAFF.

The chain carries TRBV7-9 and TRBJ2-5; D possibly corresponds to TRBD2 (6 bases). V dropped 5 bases and J dropped 3 bases, with 16 bases sitting between them. The germline gives CDR1 SEHNR, CDR2 FQNEAQ (reference sequence). This CDR3 region has 15 residues. CDR3 amino acids: CASSTPLAPEETQYF. DNA for the CDR3: TGTGCCAGCAGCACACCGCTAGCGCCAGAAGAGACCCAGTACTTC.

The chain carries TRBV6-1 and TRBJ1-3; D is undetermined. CDR1 MNHNS and CDR2 SASEGT come from the germline V gene. The length of the CDR3 is 15 residues. V was clipped by 3 bases and J by 1 base, with 10 bases between them. The CDR3: CASSEDGISGNTIYF. For the CDR3, the DNA is TGTGCCAGCAGTGAGGACGGGATATCTGGAAACACCATATATTTT.

V is TRBV7-2 and J is TRBJ2-1; tentatively, D is TRBD2 (5 bases). V was clipped by 3 bases and J by 5 bases, with 17 bases between them. Germline loops: CDR1 SGHTA, CDR2 FQGNSA. The CDR3 runs to 16 residues. The CDR3 coding sequence is TGTGCCAGCAGCTTCCGTCGGTTGGGGAGAAACAATGAGCAGTTCTTC. Its protein is CASSFRRLGRNNEQFF. The entire variable domain, with the rest obtained from reference TRBV7-2 and TRBJ2-1, is as follows: GAGVSQSPSNKVTEKGKDVELRCDPISGHTALYWYRQSLGQGLEFLIYFQGNSAPDKSGLPSDRFSAERTGGSVSTLTIQRTQQEDSAVYLCASSFRRLGRNNEQFFGPGTRLTVL.

This clone was recorded a few times. The chain recombines TRBV18 with TRBJ2-7; 11 nucleotides match TRBD2. CDR3 length: 18 residues. J was trimmed by 3 bases and V by 3 bases; bases with no gene match: 13. CDR1 is KGHSH, CDR2 LQKENI, per germline. CDR3 sequence (DNA): TGTGCCAGCTCACCCGCTGATCTAATAGCGGGGGGGTACTACGAGCAGTACTTC. This codes for CASSPADLIAGGYYEQYF.

This clone occurred many times. The chain couples TRBV18 to TRBJ1-1; D gene uncertain. Deletions cut 7 bases from V and 1 base from J, with 13 bases between. The CDR3 length is 14 residues. CDR1 is KGHSH, CDR2 LQKENI, per germline. The CDR3 sequence: CASFNDVANTEAFF. The DNA for the CDR3 is TGTGCCAGCTTCAATGACGTAGCGAACACTGAAGCTTTCTTT.

The gene calls are TRBV30 and TRBJ1-6, with D possibly being TRBD1 (6 bases). Germline-derived CDR1 and CDR2 are GTSNPN and SVGIG (reference sequence). The CDR3 covers 13 residues. Deletions cut 7 bases from V and 5 bases from J, with 12 bases between. The CDR3 region has the DNA TGTGCCTCGACGGGACAAAATAATTCACCCCTCCACTTT. It codes for CASTGQNNSPLHF.

The chain carries TRBV4-2 and TRBJ1-2, with D maybe TRBD1 (5 bases). The germline V gene has CDR1 LGHNA and CDR2 YNFKEQ. This CDR3 has 13 residues. Trimming removed 1 base at V and 7 bases at J, with 10 bases between. As DNA, the CDR3 is TGTGCCAGCAGCCAAGGGGGGGTGGGTGGCTACACCTTC. Amino acid sequence: CASSQGGVGGYTF.

The CDR3 spells CASSLTISGTPLNNEQFF. CDR3 nucleotide sequence: TGTGCCAGCAGTTTAACCATATCCGGGACTCCACTTAACAATGAGCAGTTCTTC. The chain employs TRBV7-2 and TRBJ2-1; tentatively, D is TRBD2 (6 bases). This CDR3 region has 18 residues. Trimming removed 6 bases at V and 5 bases at J, with 26 bases between. Germline V CDR1 and CDR2: SGHTA, FQGNSA.

The J gene is TRBJ2-3, the V gene TRBV9, with D possibly TRBD2 on 5 matching bases. Looked up from germline, CDR1 is SGDLS and CDR2 is YYNGEE. Trimming left V 7 bases short and J 0 bases short, with 12 bases between. The CDR3 runs 14 residues. CDR3 bases: TGTGCCAGCGTGGCGGGTCCCAGCACAGATACGCAGTATTTT. Translation: CASVAGPSTDTQYF.

This rearrangement joins TRBV27 to TRBJ2-2; possible D gene TRBD2, 5 bases. The CDR3 sequence is 15 residues long. Trimming pared 6 bases from V and 0 bases from J, leaving 11 bases between. Germline assignment: CDR1 MNHEY and CDR2 SMNVEV (reference sequence). The chain's CDR3 is CASSPGFANTGELFF. CDR3 DNA sequence: TGTGCCAGCAGCCCGGGATTCGCGAACACCGGGGAGCTGTTTTTT.

The chain is built from TRBV20-1 and TRBJ1-1; the match to TRBD1 covers 9 bases. Germline trimming cut 3 bases from V and 1 base from J; bases unmatched to any gene: 6. Germline V gene sequence: CDR1 DFQATT, CDR2 SNEGSKA (reference sequence). The CDR3 length is 15 residues. The CDR3: CSASAGQGKNTEAFF. DNA of the CDR3: TGCAGTGCTAGTGCTGGACAGGGGAAGAACACTGAAGCTTTCTTT.

This chain joins TRBV7-8 and TRBJ1-2, with D possibly being TRBD1 (6 bases). Germline lookup yields CDR1 SGHVS and CDR2 FQNEAQ. Trimming removed 0 bases from V and 4 bases from J, with 15 bases in between. The CDR3 has 16 residues. CDR3 region: CASSLASGTKSYGYTF. In nucleotides, the CDR3 is TGTGCCAGCAGCTTAGCATCCGGGACAAAGAGCTATGGCTACACCTTC.

The chain couples TRBV6-1 to TRBJ2-5; D is possibly TRBD1 (6 bases). V was clipped by 0 bases and J by 1 base, with 9 bases between them. The CDR3 loop spans 15 amino acids. Germline CDR1 reads MNHNS; CDR2 reads SASEGT. The CDR3 sequence: CASSEAPGAQETQYF. CDR3 in DNA: TGTGCCAGCAGTGAAGCCCCAGGGGCCCAAGAGACCCAGTACTTC.

This chain uses TRBV6-5 with TRBJ1-2; TRBD1 aligns across 7 bases. V was pared by 2 bases and J by 1 base, with 4 bases of the junction left unmatched. The CDR3 sequence is 15 residues long. CDR1 and CDR2 from the germline V gene are MNHEY and SVGAGI. The CDR3 region is CASSYKTGSNYGYTF. DNA for the CDR3: TGTGCCAGCAGTTACAAGACAGGGAGTAACTATGGCTACACCTTC.

This sequence joins TRBV6-2 or TRBV6-3 and TRBJ1-3; tentatively, D is TRBD1 (5 bases). This CDR3 comprises 15 residues. Trimming removed 2 bases at V and 1 base at J, with 9 bases between. Germline CDR1 is MNHEY and CDR2 is SVGEGT. The chain's CDR3 is CASSYGAYSGNTIYF. Here the CDR3 DNA reads TGTGCCAGCAGTTACGGGGCCTATTCTGGAAACACCATATATTTT.

The gene calls are TRBV6-5 and TRBJ1-2, with 7 bases aligning to TRBD1. Unmatched junction bases numbered 8, after V lost 2 bases and J lost 8 bases. Germline V gene lookup returns CDR1 MNHEY and CDR2 SVGAGI. This CDR3 spans 14 amino acids. The CDR3 loop reads CASSYIPRGKGYTF. The CDR3 bases are TGTGCCAGCAGTTACATTCCCAGGGGGAAGGGCTACACCTTC.

The chain is built from TRBV28 and TRBJ2-6, with a tentative D call TRBD1 (6 bases). The CDR3 is 15 amino acids. V lost 6 bases and J 2 bases, leaving 11 bases between the germline ends. Germline V gene data show CDR1 as MDHEN and CDR2 as SYDVKM. The CDR3 region has the DNA TGTGCCAGCAGCCGTTCAGGGGCTGGGGCCAACGTCCTGACTTTC. Its translation: CASSRSGAGANVLTF. Looking up the rest from reference TRBV28 and TRBJ2-6 gives the full variable domain: DVKVTQSSRYLVKRTGEKVFLECVQDMDHENMFWYRQDPGLGLRLIYFSYDVKMKEKGDIPEGYSVSREKKERFSLILESASTNQTSMYLCASSRSGAGANVLTFGAGSRLTVL.

V gene TRBV14 combines with J gene TRBJ2-2, with 7 bases fitting TRBD1. Trimming at V came to 1 base and at J to 5 bases, leaving 7 bases not matched to a gene. This CDR3 comprises 16 residues. The V gene's germline CDR1 is SGHDN and CDR2 FVKESK. Here the CDR3 reads CASSQGFGTVTGELFF. CDR3 DNA: TGTGCCAGCAGCCAAGGTTTTGGGACAGTGACCGGGGAGCTGTTTTTT.

The chain links TRBV7-2 to TRBJ2-3; TRBD2 matches 8 bases. Germline V gives CDR1 SGHTA, CDR2 FQGNSA. The trim removed 5 bases at V and 2 bases at J, leaving 9 bases unmatched. CDR3 length: 16 amino acids. The CDR3 reads CASSPTSGLNTDTQYF. CDR3 sequence (DNA): TGTGCCAGCAGCCCAACTAGCGGTCTGAACACAGATACGCAGTATTTT.

The chain carries TRBV9 and TRBJ2-7, with TRBD1 as a possible D gene (6 bases). Trimming cost V 4 bases and J 7 bases, with 15 bases left between them. Germline CDR1 reads SGDLS; CDR2 reads YYNGEE. The CDR3 is made up of 13 amino acids. The CDR3 protein is CASSPTGLREQYF. In DNA, the CDR3 is TGTGCCAGCAGCCCAACAGGGTTACGGGAGCAGTACTTC. The variable domain in full, with the rest retrieved from reference TRBV9 and TRBJ2-7, is DSGVTQTPKHLITATGQRVTLRCSPRSGDLSVYWYQQSLDQGLQFLIQYYNGEERAKGNILERFSAQQFPDLHSELNLSSLELGDSALYFCASSPTGLREQYFGPGTRLTVT.

The chain carries TRBV7-9 and TRBJ2-2; D may be TRBD1 (5 bases). CDR3 length: 13 residues. Trimming pared 6 bases from V and 2 bases from J, leaving 7 bases between. Per germline, CDR1 SEHNR and CDR2 FQNEAQ (reference sequence). CDR3 coding DNA: TGTGCCAGCAGGCAGGGAAACACCGGGGAGCTGTTTTTT. Protein: CASRQGNTGELFF.

This chain links TRBV6-6 with TRBJ1-1; 8 bases agree with TRBD1. V dropped 10 bases and J dropped 3; count of bases not matched to a gene: 7. The CDR3 totals 13 residues. Looked up from germline, CDR1 is MNHNY and CDR2 is SVGAGI (reference sequence). CDR3 sequence reads: CATGGALDTEAFF. CDR3 in DNA: TGTGCCACAGGGGGCGCGTTGGACACTGAAGCTTTCTTT.